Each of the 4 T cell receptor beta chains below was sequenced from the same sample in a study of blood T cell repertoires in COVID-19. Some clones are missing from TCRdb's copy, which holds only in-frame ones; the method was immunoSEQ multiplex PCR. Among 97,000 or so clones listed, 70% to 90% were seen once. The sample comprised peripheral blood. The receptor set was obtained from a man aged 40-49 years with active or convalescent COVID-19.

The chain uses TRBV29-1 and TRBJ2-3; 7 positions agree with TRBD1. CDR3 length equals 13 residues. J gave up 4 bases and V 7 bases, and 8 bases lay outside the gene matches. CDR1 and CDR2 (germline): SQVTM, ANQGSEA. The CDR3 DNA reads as TGCAGCGCCCTTTTACAGGGGCCAGATACGCAGTATTTT. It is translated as CSALLQGPDTQYF.

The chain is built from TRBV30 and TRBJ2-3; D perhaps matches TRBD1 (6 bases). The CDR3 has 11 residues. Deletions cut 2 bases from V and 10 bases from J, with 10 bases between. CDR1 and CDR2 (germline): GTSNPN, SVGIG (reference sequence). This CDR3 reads CAWSPGASQYF. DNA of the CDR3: TGTGCCTGGAGTCCAGGGGCTTCGCAGTATTTT.

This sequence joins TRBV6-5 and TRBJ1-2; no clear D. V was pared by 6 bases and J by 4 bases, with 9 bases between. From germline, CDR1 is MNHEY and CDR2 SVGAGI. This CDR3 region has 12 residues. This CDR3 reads CASREVGYGYTF. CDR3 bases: TGTGCCAGCAGGGAGGTGGGCTATGGCTACACCTTC.

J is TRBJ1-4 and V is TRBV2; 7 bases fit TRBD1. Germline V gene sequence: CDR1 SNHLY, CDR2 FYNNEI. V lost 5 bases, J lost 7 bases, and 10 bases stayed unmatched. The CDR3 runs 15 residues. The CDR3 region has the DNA TGTGCCAGCAGTAGTATAGGGGGCGAAAGTGAAAAACTGTTTTTT. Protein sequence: CASSSIGGESEKLFF.